Described below is a single T cell receptor (beta chain) sequence and its context. Its specificity is unknown. This CDR3 contains 14 residues. V gave up 1 base and J gave up 2 bases, with 7 bases separating them. Germline V lookup: CDR1 LNHDA, CDR2 SQIVND (reference sequence). Clones were read by immunoSEQ multiplex PCR, and TCRdb kept only the in-frame ones, dropping some. Of around 100,000 clones listed, about 92% are singletons. These data belong to a study of CD4+ T cells in melanoma. Study-wide results and caveats: Diverse differentiation states were reported for melanoma neoantigen-specific CD4+ T cells. A reported correlation linked neoantigen-specific CD4+ T cells to CD8+, macrophage and B cell function.

The chain has TRBV19 and TRBJ2-3, with D unresolved. The source material was peripheral blood. The sequence was obtained from a human donor with melanoma. CDR3 DNA sequence: TGTGCCAGTAGTATAGGAGCTTTCACAGATACGCAGTATTTT. It yields the protein CASSIGAFTDTQYF.